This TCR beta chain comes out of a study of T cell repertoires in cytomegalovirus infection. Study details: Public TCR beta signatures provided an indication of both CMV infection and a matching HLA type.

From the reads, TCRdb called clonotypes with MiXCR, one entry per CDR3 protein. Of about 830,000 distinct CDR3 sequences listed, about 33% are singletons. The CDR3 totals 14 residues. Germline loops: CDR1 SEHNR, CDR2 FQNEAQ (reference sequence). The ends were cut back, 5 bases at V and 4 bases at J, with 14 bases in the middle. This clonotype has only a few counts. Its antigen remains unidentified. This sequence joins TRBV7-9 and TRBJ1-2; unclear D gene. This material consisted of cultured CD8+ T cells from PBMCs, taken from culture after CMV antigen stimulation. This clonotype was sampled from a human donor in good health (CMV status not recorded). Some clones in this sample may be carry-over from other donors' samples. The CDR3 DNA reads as TGTGCCAGCAGCCCTAGTGGGAGACCCTATGGCTACACCTTC. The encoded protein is CASSPSGRPYGYTF. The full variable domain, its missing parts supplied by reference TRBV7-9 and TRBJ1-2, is DTGVSQNPRHKITKRGQNVTFRCDPISEHNRLYWYRQTLGQGPEFLTYFQNEAQLEKSRLLSDRFSAERPKGSFSTLEIQRTEQGDSAMYLCASSPSGRPYGYTFGSGTRLTVV.